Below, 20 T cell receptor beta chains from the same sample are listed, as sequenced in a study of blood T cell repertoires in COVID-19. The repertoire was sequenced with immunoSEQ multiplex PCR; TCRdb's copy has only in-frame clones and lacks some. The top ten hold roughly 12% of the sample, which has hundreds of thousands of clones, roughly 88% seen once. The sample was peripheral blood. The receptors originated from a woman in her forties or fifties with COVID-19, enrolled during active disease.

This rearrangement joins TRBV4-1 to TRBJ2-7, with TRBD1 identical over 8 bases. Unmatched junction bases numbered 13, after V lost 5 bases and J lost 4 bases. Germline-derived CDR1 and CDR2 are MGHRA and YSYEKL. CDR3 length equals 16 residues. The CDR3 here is CASSKTSGTGLYEQYF. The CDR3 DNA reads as TGCGCCAGCAGCAAGACTTCCGGGACAGGCTTATACGAGCAGTACTTC.

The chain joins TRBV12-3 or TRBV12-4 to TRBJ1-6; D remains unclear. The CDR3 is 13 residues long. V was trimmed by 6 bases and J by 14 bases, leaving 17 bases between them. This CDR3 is CASSPREGSTLHF. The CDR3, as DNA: TGTGCCAGCAGCCCCCGGGAGGGTAGCACCCTCCACTTT.

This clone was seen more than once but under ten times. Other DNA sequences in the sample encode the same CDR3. The CDR3 DNA is TGTGCCAGCAGTGAAGACAGGGGGTATGGCTACACCTTC. Translation gives CASSEDRGYGYTF. This chain uses TRBV6-1 with TRBJ1-2; 8 bases are a match to TRBD1. CDR1 is MNHNS and CDR2 is SASEGT in the germline V gene. The CDR3 consists of 13 residues. V trimming: 1 base; J trimming: 5 bases; junction bases outside the gene matches: 0.

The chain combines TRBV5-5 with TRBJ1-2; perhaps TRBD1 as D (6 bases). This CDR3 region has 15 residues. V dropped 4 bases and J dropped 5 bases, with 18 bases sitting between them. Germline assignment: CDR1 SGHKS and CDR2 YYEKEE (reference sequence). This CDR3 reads CASSLSDRNGYGYTF. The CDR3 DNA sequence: TGTGCCAGCAGCCTCTCCGACAGGAATGGATATGGCTACACCTTC.

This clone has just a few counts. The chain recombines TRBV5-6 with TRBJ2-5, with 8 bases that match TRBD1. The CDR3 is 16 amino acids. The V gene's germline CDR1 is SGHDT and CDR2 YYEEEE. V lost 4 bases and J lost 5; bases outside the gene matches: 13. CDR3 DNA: TGTGCCAGCAGCCTATGGACAGGGATGATAGGGGAGACCCAGTACTTC. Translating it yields CASSLWTGMIGETQYF.

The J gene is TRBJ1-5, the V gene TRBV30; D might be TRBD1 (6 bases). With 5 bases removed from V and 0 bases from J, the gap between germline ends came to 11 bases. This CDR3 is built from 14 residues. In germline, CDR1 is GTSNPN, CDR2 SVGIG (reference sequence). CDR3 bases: TGTGCCTGGGGTGGACAGTTTAGCAATCAGCCCCAGCATTTT. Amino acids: CAWGGQFSNQPQHF.

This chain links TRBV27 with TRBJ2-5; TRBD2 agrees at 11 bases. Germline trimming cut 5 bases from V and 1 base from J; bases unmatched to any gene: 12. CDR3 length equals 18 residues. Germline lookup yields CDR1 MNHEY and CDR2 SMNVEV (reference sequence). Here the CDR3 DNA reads TGTGCCAGCAGTCGAGCCGGCACTAGCGGGGGACTCCAAGAGACCCAGTACTTC. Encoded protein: CASSRAGTSGGLQETQYF.

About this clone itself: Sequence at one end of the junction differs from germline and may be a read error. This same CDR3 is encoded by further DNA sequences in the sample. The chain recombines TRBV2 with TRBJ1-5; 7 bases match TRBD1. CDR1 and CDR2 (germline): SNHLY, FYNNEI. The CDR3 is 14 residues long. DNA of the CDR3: TGTGCCAGCAGCGAAGACAGGGGCAATCAGCCCCAGCATTTT. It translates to CASSEDRGNQPQHF.

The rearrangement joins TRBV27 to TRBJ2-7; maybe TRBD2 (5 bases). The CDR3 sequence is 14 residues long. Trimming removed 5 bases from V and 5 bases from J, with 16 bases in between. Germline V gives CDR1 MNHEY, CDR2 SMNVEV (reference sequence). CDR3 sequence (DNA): TGTGCCAGCAGTCGGGAAACGAGGGTCGACGAGCAGTACTTC. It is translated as CASSRETRVDEQYF.

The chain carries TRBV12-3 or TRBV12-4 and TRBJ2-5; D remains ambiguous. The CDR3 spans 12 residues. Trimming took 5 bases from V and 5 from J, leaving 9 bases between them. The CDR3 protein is CASSPARETQYF. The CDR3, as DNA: TGTGCCAGCAGTCCGGCCAGGGAGACCCAGTACTTC.

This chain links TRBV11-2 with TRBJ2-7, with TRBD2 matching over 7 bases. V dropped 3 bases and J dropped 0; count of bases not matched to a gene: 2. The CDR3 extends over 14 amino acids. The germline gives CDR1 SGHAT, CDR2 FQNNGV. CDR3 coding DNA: TGTGCCAGCAGCTTCAGCGGGGCCTCCTACGAGCAGTACTTC. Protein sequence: CASSFSGASYEQYF.

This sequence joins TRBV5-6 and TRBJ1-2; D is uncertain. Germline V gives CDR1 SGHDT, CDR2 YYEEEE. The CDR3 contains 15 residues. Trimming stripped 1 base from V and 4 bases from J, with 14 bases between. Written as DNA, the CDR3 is TGTGCCAGCAGCTTGAGGCAGGCTTTGCTCTATGGCTACACCTTC. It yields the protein CASSLRQALLYGYTF.

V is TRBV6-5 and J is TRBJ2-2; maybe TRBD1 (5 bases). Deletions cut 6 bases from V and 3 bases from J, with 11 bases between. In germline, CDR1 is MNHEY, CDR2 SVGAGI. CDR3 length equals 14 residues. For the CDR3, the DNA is TGTGCCAGCAGGGGGCTAATGTACACCGGGGAGCTGTTTTTT. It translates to CASRGLMYTGELFF.

The DNA for the CDR3 is TGTGCCAGCAGTCCCTCTACAGGGAACAGAAACACCATATATTTT. Translated: CASSPSTGNRNTIYF. The V gene is TRBV27, the J gene TRBJ1-3; tentative D call: TRBD1 (6 bases). Germline-derived CDR1 and CDR2 are MNHEY and SMNVEV (reference sequence). V gave up 5 bases and J gave up 5 bases, with 16 bases separating them. This CDR3 is built from 15 residues.

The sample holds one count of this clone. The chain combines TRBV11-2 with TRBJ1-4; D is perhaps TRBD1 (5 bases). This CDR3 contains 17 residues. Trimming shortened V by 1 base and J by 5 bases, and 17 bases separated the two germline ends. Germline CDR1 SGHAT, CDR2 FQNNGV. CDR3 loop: CASSLGVMGPKNEKLFF. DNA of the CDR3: TGTGCCAGCAGCTTAGGAGTGATGGGGCCTAAGAATGAAAAACTGTTTTTT.

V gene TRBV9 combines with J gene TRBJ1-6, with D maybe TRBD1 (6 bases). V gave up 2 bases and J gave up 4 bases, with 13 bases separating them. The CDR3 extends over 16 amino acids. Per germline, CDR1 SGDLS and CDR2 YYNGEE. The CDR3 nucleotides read TGTGCCAGCAGCGTCACGGGCCAGGGGTATAATTCACCCCTCCACTTT. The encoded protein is CASSVTGQGYNSPLHF. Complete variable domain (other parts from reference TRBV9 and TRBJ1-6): DSGVTQTPKHLITATGQRVTLRCSPRSGDLSVYWYQQSLDQGLQFLIQYYNGEERAKGNILERFSAQQFPDLHSELNLSSLELGDSALYFCASSVTGQGYNSPLHFGNGTRLTVT.

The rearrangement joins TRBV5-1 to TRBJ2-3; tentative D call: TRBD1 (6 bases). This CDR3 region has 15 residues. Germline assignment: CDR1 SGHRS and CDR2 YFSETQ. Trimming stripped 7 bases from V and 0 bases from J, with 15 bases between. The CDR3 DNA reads TGCGCCAGCTCCCTCGGGACACCCAGCACAGATACGCAGTATTTT. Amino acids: CASSLGTPSTDTQYF.

The CDR3, as DNA: TGTGCCAGCAGCTTGGGGAACGGGATTTCCTATAATTCACCCCTCCACTTT. The encoded protein is CASSLGNGISYNSPLHF. This chain connects TRBV5-6 to TRBJ1-6; D is unclear. Per germline, CDR1 SGHDT and CDR2 YYEEEE. Trimming removed 0 bases from V and 1 base from J, with 11 bases in between. CDR3 size: 17 residues.

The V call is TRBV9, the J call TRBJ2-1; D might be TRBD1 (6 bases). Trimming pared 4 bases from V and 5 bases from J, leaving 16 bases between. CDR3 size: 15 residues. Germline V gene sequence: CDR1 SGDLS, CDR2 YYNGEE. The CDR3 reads CASSSAGALNNEQFF. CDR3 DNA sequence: TGTGCCAGCAGCTCCGCAGGGGCTTTGAACAATGAGCAGTTCTTC.

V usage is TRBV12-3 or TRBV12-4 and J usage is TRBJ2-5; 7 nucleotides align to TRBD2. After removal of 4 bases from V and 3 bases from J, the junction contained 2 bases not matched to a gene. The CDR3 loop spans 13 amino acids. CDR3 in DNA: TGTGCCAGCAGTTGGGGGGGAGAAGAGACCCAGTACTTC. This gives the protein CASSWGGEETQYF.